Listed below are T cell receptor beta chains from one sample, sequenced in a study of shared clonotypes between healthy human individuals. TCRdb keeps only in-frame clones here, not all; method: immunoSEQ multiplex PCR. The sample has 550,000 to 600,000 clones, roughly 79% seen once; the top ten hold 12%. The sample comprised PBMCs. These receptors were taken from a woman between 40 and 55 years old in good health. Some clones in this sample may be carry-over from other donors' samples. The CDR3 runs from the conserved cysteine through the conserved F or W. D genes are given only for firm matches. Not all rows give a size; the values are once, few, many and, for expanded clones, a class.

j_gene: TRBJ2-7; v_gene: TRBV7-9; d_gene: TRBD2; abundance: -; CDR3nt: TGTGCCAGCAGCAATGGACTAGCGGTAACCTACGAGCAGTACTTC; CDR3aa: CASSNGLAVTYEQYF
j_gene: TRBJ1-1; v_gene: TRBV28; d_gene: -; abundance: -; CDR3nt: TGTGCCAGCAGTTCTTTTTCAGGTTTCATCGACAAGAACACTGAAGCTTTCTTT; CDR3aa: CASSSFSGFIDKNTEAFF
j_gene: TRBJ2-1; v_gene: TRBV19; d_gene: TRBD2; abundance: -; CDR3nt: TGTGCCAGTAGTATCCCGGGACTAGCTGGCAATGAGCAGTTCTTC; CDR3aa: CASSIPGLAGNEQFF
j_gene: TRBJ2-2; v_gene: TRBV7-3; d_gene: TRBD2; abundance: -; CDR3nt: TGTGCCAGCAGCTTACTAGCGGGAGTCGGCACCGGGGAGCTGTTTTTT; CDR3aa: CASSLLAGVGTGELFF
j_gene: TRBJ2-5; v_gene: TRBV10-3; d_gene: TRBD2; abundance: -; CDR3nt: TGTGCCATCAGTGATGGTGCGGGAGGGCAAGAGACCCAGTACTTC; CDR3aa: CAISDGAGGQETQYF
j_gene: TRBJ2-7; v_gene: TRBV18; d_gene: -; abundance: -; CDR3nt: TGTGCCAGCTCACCAAATTCGGACTACGAGCAGTACTTC; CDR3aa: CASSPNSDYEQYF
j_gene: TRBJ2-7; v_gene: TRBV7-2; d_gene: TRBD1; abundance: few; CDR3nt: TGTGCCAGCAGCCTTTACAGGGGTGGCCACGAGCAGTACTTC; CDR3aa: CASSLYRGGHEQYF
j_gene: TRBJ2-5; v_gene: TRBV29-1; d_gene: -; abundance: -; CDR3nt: TGCAGCGTTGGTCTAAGTCAAGAGACCCAGTACTTC; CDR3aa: CSVGLSQETQYF
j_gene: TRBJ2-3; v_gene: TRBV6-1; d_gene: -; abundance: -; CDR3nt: TGTGCCAGCAGTGAGTTGGGCGGGTATTTTACCACAGATACGCAGTATTTT; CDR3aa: CASSELGGYFTTDTQYF
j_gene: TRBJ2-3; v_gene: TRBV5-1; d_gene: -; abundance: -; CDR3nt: TGCGCCAGTCTTCGTAGCGGAGATAGCACAGATACGCAGTATTTT; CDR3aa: CASLRSGDSTDTQYF
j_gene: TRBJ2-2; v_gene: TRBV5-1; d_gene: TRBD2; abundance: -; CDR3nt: TGCGCCAGCAGCTCTGGGACTAGCGGCACCGGGGAGCTGTTTTTT; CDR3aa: CASSSGTSGTGELFF
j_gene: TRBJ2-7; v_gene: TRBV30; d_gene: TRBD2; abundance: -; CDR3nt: TGTGCCTGGACTAAAGGGGGTAGCGGGATTAAAGAGCAGTACTTC; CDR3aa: CAWTKGGSGIKEQYF
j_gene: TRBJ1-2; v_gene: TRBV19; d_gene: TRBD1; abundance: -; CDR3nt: TGTGCCAGTAGTATAGCTGCAGGGGGCGGCTATGGCTACACCTTC; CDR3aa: CASSIAAGGGYGYTF
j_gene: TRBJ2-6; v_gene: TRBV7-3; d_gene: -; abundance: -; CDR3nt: TGTGCCAGCAGCGCCATTTCGGGGGCGCGTGGGGCCAACGTCCTGACTTTC; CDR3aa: CASSAISGARGANVLTF
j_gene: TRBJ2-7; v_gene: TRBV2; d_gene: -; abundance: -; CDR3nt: TGTGCCAGCGACTTTTCGCCAGCCACTGGCGAGCAGTACTTC; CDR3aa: CASDFSPATGEQYF
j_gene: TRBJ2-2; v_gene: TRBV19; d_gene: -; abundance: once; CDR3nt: TGTGCCAGTAGTACCCAGGACAGCGGGGAGCTGTTTTTT; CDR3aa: CASSTQDSGELFF
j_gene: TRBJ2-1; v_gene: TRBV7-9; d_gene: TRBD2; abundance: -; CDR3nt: TGTGCCAGCAGCTTGGGCGGGAGTGGAGTGCATGAGCAGTTCTTC; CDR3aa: CASSLGGSGVHEQFF
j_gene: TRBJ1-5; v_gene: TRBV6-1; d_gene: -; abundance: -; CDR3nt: TGTGCCAGCAGTACGGACAGCGGAGTTGGGCCCCAGCATTTT; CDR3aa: CASSTDSGVGPQHF
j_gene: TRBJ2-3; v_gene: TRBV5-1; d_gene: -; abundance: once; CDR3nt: TGCGCCAGCAAACTGGACCCAGGGTCCACAGATACGCAGTATTTT; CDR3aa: CASKLDPGSTDTQYF
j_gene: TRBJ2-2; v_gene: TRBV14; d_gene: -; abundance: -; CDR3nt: TGTGCCAGCAGCCAATTTGTAATAGTCCGCACCGGGGAGCTGTTTTTT; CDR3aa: CASSQFVIVRTGELFF
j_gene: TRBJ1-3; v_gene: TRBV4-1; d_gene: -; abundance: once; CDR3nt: TGCGCCAGCAGTCGGGGACATATCCTTGTCCCGGCCCAGTCTGGAAACACCATATATTTT; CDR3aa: CASSRGHILVPAQSGNTIYF
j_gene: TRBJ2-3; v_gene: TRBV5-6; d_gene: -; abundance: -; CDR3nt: TGTGCCAGCAGCTTGGCCCGCGGCTACACAGATACGCAGTATTTT; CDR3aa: CASSLARGYTDTQYF
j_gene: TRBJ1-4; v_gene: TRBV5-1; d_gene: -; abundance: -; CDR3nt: TGCGCCAGCAGCTTGTTTTCAGGAGGGGATGAAAAACTGTTTTTT; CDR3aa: CASSLFSGGDEKLFF